These 31 T cell receptor beta chains originate from one sample sequenced in a study of cytomegalovirus exposure and HLA in healthy donors. This PCR relied on a set of 60 Vbeta primers and 13 Jbeta primers. Generated by immunoSEQ multiplex PCR, the TCRdb table keeps only in-frame clones and is missing some. Here the sample spans over 150,000 clones, less than 80% being singletons. Sequenced sample: PBMCs. These receptor sequences come from a man aged 35-49 years in good health and CMV-seronegative.

In this sample, this clone turned up a few times. V gene TRBV11-2 combines with J gene TRBJ2-7; 12 positions agree with TRBD1. Germline trimming cut 3 bases from V and 5 bases from J; bases unmatched to any gene: 2. The CDR3 spans 14 residues. Germline CDR1 reads SGHAT; CDR2 reads FQNNGV. The CDR3 coding sequence is TGTGCCAGCAGCTTGGGACAGGGGGCCAACGAGCAGTACTTC. Amino acid sequence: CASSLGQGANEQYF.

The rearrangement links TRBV11-2 to TRBJ2-7; perhaps TRBD1 as D (5 bases). Germline CDR1 reads SGHAT; CDR2 reads FQNNGV. The V gene lost 0 bases and the J gene lost 3 bases, with 9 bases spanning the gap. The CDR3 loop spans 14 amino acids. CDR3 protein: CASSLDQGGYEQYF. For the CDR3, the DNA is TGTGCCAGCAGCTTAGATCAGGGCGGCTACGAGCAGTACTTC.

The chain has TRBV4-3 and TRBJ2-7; the D gene is possibly TRBD1 (6 bases). V shed 4 bases and J shed 7 bases, with 14 bases lying between them. This CDR3 is 13 amino acids long. CDR1 and CDR2 from the germline V gene are LGHNA and YSLEER. Here the CDR3 DNA reads TGCGCCAGCAGCCTAGGGGGAGTACGTGAGCAGTACTTC. Amino acids: CASSLGGVREQYF.

CDR3 in DNA: TGCGCCAGCAGCTCAACAGGGGTTAATGAAAAACTGTTTTTT. This sequence encodes CASSSTGVNEKLFF. The chain joins TRBV5-1 to TRBJ1-4, with 7 bases lining up with TRBD1. The CDR3 has 14 amino acids. V lost 3 bases and J lost 4; bases outside the gene matches: 3. The germline gives CDR1 SGHRS, CDR2 YFSETQ.

The rearrangement joins TRBV29-1 to TRBJ2-2; a possible D gene is TRBD1 (5 bases). V was cut by 7 bases and J by 0 bases, with 12 bases left in between. The CDR3 runs to 14 residues. Germline-derived CDR1 and CDR2 are SQVTM and ANQGSEA. The chain's CDR3 is CSALDTTNTGELFF. The CDR3 DNA reads as TGCAGCGCCCTGGACACTACGAACACCGGGGAGCTGTTTTTT.

The chain carries TRBV27 and TRBJ2-7; TRBD2 might be the D (6 bases). Germline lookup yields CDR1 MNHEY and CDR2 SMNVEV (reference sequence). This CDR3 spans 13 amino acids. V lost 3 bases, J lost 5 bases, and 11 bases lay in between. Here the CDR3 reads CASSLWGGNEQYF. CDR3 in DNA: TGTGCCAGCAGTTTGTGGGGAGGAAACGAGCAGTACTTC.

The table lists this clone with a count of one. The chain combines TRBV7-2 with TRBJ1-1; perhaps TRBD1 as D (6 bases). Trimming pared 3 bases from V and 1 base from J, leaving 18 bases between. CDR3 length: 17 amino acids. Germline values: CDR1 SGHTA, CDR2 FQGNSA. In nucleotides, the CDR3 is TGTGCCAGCAGCTTCCCGAAGGACAGCCGTACGAACACTGAAGCTTTCTTT. This sequence encodes CASSFPKDSRTNTEAFF.

The gene calls are TRBV7-8 and TRBJ2-7, with D perhaps TRBD1 (6 bases). Trimming removed 4 bases from V and 5 bases from J, with 12 bases in between. Germline CDR1 and CDR2: SGHVS and FQNEAQ. The CDR3 spans 13 residues. The DNA of the CDR3 is TGTGCCAGCAGCTCCTACAGGGTCCACGAGCAGTACTTC. This encodes CASSSYRVHEQYF.

The chain links TRBV14 to TRBJ1-1; no reliable D call. V lost 5 bases and J lost 0, with 4 bases in between. The CDR3 length is 12 residues. Per germline, CDR1 SGHDN and CDR2 FVKESK. The CDR3 nucleotides are TGTGCCAGCAGCACGGTGAACACTGAAGCTTTCTTT. Translated: CASSTVNTEAFF.

The rearrangement joins TRBV4-1 to TRBJ1-2; 8 nucleotides align to TRBD1. The CDR3 loop spans 16 amino acids. With 0 bases clipped from V and 3 bases from J, the junction kept 6 bases outside the gene matches. The germline V gene encodes CDR1 MGHRA and CDR2 YSYEKL. CDR3 protein: CASSQDATGGYYGYTF. CDR3 coding DNA: TGCGCCAGCAGCCAAGATGCTACAGGGGGATACTATGGCTACACCTTC.

The chain uses TRBV27 and TRBJ2-1; 13 nucleotides align to TRBD2. V lost 5 bases to trimming and J lost 8 bases; unmatched junction nucleotides: 3. CDR1 and CDR2 from the germline V gene are MNHEY and SMNVEV (reference sequence). There are 14 residues in the CDR3. CDR3 loop: CASSTGLAGYEQFF. The CDR3 coding sequence is TGTGCCAGCAGTACGGGACTAGCGGGATATGAGCAGTTCTTC.

In DNA form, the CDR3 reads TGTGCCAGCAGTCTTGGGACTAGCACAGATACGCAGTATTTT. It yields the protein CASSLGTSTDTQYF. The chain combines TRBV28 with TRBJ2-3, with a possible D match to TRBD2 (6 bases). Trimming removed 5 bases at V and 0 bases at J, with 9 bases between. The germline V gene encodes CDR1 MDHEN and CDR2 SYDVKM. The CDR3 length is 14 residues.

This chain connects TRBV7-9 to TRBJ2-7, with 10 positions matching TRBD1. The CDR3 length is 15 residues. The V and J ends lost 5 bases and 3 bases, in that order; junction bases with no gene match: 7. Germline loops: CDR1 SEHNR, CDR2 FQNEAQ (reference sequence). CDR3: CASSPRDRGRYEQYF. Written as DNA, the CDR3 is TGTGCCAGCAGCCCCCGGGACAGGGGTCGCTACGAGCAGTACTTC.

V usage is TRBV6-1 and J usage is TRBJ1-2; TRBD1 is a possible D gene (5 bases). Germline CDR1 reads MNHNS; CDR2 reads SASEGT. With 1 base removed from V and 2 bases from J, the gap between germline ends came to 11 bases. The CDR3 consists of 15 residues. CDR3 nucleotides: TGTGCCAGCAGTGAAGGCTGGGGACTCAACTATGGCTACACCTTC. Its translation: CASSEGWGLNYGYTF.

This clone was seen once. The chain is built from TRBV5-1 and TRBJ2-1; possibly TRBD2 for D (8 bases). The CDR3 is 19 residues long. The V gene's germline CDR1 is SGHRS and CDR2 YFSETQ. The V end was cut by 4 bases, the J end by 6 bases, with 29 bases between. CDR3 in amino acids: CASSPNNPTGTRGLNEQFF. CDR3 in DNA: TGCGCCAGCAGCCCCAATAACCCGACCGGGACTAGGGGGCTCAATGAGCAGTTCTTC.

Note on this clone: Other DNA variants within this sample encode the same CDR3. This sequence joins TRBV4-1 and TRBJ1-2; D not resolved. V was pared by 1 base and J by 0 bases, with 9 bases between. Germline loops: CDR1 MGHRA, CDR2 YSYEKL. This CDR3 is built from 15 residues. The CDR3 spells CASSQGREANYGYTF. Written as DNA, the CDR3 is TGCGCCAGCAGCCAAGGCCGGGAAGCTAACTATGGCTACACCTTC.

This clone came up a few times. The chain carries TRBV28 and TRBJ1-5; the match to TRBD1 covers 7 bases. Losses at the gene ends were 5 bases for V and 0 bases for J; bases not matched to a gene: 4. CDR3 size: 15 residues. Per the germline V gene, CDR1 is MDHEN and CDR2 is SYDVKM. CDR3 sequence reads: CASSPRTGSNQPQHF. CDR3 in DNA: TGTGCCAGCAGTCCTCGGACAGGTAGCAATCAGCCCCAGCATTTT.

The chain combines TRBV5-6 with TRBJ2-1, with 10 bases lining up with TRBD2. The CDR3 spans 16 residues. The V and J ends lost 1 base and 4 bases, in that order; junction bases with no gene match: 5. Germline CDR1 reads SGHDT; CDR2 reads YYEEEE. CDR3 in amino acids: CASSLPTSGEYNEQFF. CDR3 coding DNA: TGTGCCAGCAGCTTGCCCACTAGCGGGGAATACAATGAGCAGTTCTTC.

V usage is TRBV2 and J usage is TRBJ1-6, with a weak D call TRBD1 (6 bases). Germline CDR1 reads SNHLY; CDR2 reads FYNNEI. Trimming removed 9 bases at V and 2 bases at J, with 11 bases between. The length of the CDR3 is 14 residues. The CDR3 here is CASGGRTYNSPLHF. Here the CDR3 DNA reads TGTGCCAGTGGGGGCCGTACCTATAATTCACCCCTCCACTTT. Full variable domain (rest looked up from reference TRBV2 and TRBJ1-6): EPEVTQTPSHQVTQMGQEVILRCVPISNHLYFYWYRQILGQKVEFLVSFYNNEISEKSEIFDDQFSVERPDGSNFTLKIRSTKLEDSAMYFCASGGRTYNSPLHFGNGTRLTVT.

The chain has TRBV19 and TRBJ1-1; 7 bases map to TRBD1. J gave up 0 bases and V 9 bases, and 1 base lay outside the gene matches. This CDR3 is 12 amino acids long. Germline loops: CDR1 LNHDA, CDR2 SQIVND (reference sequence). For the CDR3, the DNA is TGTGCCAGCAGGGGGGTGAACACTGAAGCTTTCTTT. This translates into CASRGVNTEAFF.

Of note for this clone: The CDR3 carries no conserved terminal phenylalanine or tryptophan, so it likely arises from a read error. This chain connects TRBV6-5 to TRBJ1-1, with unresolved D. V lost 5 bases, J lost 1 base, and 8 bases lay in between. The CDR3 contains 13 residues. Germline-derived CDR1 and CDR2 are MNHEY and SVGAGI. The CDR3 is CASSPAENTEAFS. As DNA, the CDR3 is TGTGCCAGCAGTCCCGCGGAGAACACTGAAGCTTTCTCT.

The genes are TRBV5-4 and TRBJ1-5; tentative D call: TRBD1 (5 bases). CDR1 SGHNT and CDR2 YYREEE come from the germline V gene (reference sequence). The CDR3 is made up of 13 amino acids. The germline V and J ends were trimmed by 6 bases and 4 bases, with 11 bases remaining between them. The CDR3 is CASTGKGNQPQHF. CDR3 sequence (DNA): TGTGCCAGCACCGGAAAGGGGAATCAGCCCCAGCATTTT.

The rearrangement joins TRBV10-3 to TRBJ2-5, with D possibly TRBD2 on 5 matching bases. Per the germline V gene, CDR1 is ENHRY and CDR2 is SYGVKD. This CDR3 is built from 13 residues. V was shortened by 8 bases and J by 0 bases, with 10 bases between the two germline ends. The CDR3 sequence: CAIRLDYQETQYF. The CDR3 coding sequence is TGTGCCATCCGGCTGGACTACCAAGAGACCCAGTACTTC.

This clone has a handful of counts. The chain employs TRBV11-2 and TRBJ2-5; 8 bases map to TRBD1. The V gene end was trimmed by 5 bases and the J gene end by 1 base; junction bases not matched to a gene: 3. CDR1 is SGHAT and CDR2 is FQNNGV in the germline V gene. The CDR3 contains 14 residues. The CDR3 region is CASSTQGAQETQYF. In DNA form, the CDR3 reads TGTGCCAGCAGCACCCAGGGGGCCCAAGAGACCCAGTACTTC.

This clone has a handful of counts. CDR3 loop: CASSLTGTSGAADTQYF. In nucleotides, the CDR3 is TGTGCCAGCAGCCTGACAGGGACTAGCGGGGCGGCGGATACGCAGTATTTT. The J gene is TRBJ2-3, the V gene TRBV5-6; 13 nucleotides align to TRBD2. Germline CDR1 is SGHDT and CDR2 is YYEEEE. J gave up 6 bases and V 4 bases, and 11 bases lay outside the gene matches. The CDR3 loop spans 17 amino acids.

V usage is TRBV19 and J usage is TRBJ1-2; the match to TRBD1 covers 7 bases. CDR3 length equals 14 residues. CDR1 LNHDA and CDR2 SQIVND come from the germline V gene (reference sequence). V was clipped by 7 bases and J by 4 bases; unmatched bases: 9. CDR3: CASKWQGDTYGYTF. The CDR3 DNA is TGTGCCAGTAAATGGCAGGGGGATACCTATGGCTACACCTTC.

The rearrangement links TRBV7-9 to TRBJ1-1, with D maybe TRBD1 (5 bases). V was cut by 5 bases and J by 0 bases, with 10 bases left in between. Germline V CDR1 and CDR2: SEHNR, FQNEAQ (reference sequence). The CDR3 covers 14 residues. The CDR3 loop is CASSGEDMNTEAFF. CDR3 sequence (DNA): TGTGCCAGCAGCGGGGAGGACATGAACACTGAAGCTTTCTTT.

This clone was detected a few times. J is TRBJ1-1 and V is TRBV6-6; tentative D call: TRBD1 (6 bases). CDR3 length: 14 residues. Trimming removed 2 bases from V and 2 bases from J, with 9 bases in between. Germline values: CDR1 MNHNY, CDR2 SVGAGI (reference sequence). The CDR3 here is CASSYPGANTEAFF. DNA for the CDR3: TGTGCCAGCAGTTACCCAGGGGCAAACACTGAAGCTTTCTTT.

This clone was seen once. The V and J genes are TRBV19 and TRBJ1-4, with TRBD1 matching over 7 bases. The germline V gene encodes CDR1 LNHDA and CDR2 SQIVND (reference sequence). V lost 5 bases and J lost 6; bases outside the gene matches: 6. The CDR3 is 14 residues long. CDR3 nucleotide sequence: TGTGCCAGTAGTTTCTCGACAGGGTATGAAAAACTGTTTTTT. The encoded protein is CASSFSTGYEKLFF.

This clone turned up a few times. This chain connects TRBV19 to TRBJ1-2; 9 positions agree with TRBD1. The germline V gene has CDR1 LNHDA and CDR2 SQIVND (reference sequence). The CDR3 spans 14 residues. V lost 9 bases and J lost 4; bases outside the gene matches: 9. The CDR3 sequence: CASRETGGGYGYTF. In DNA form, the CDR3 reads TGTGCCAGCCGGGAAACAGGGGGCGGCTATGGCTACACCTTC.

The sample holds a few counts of this clone. The V gene is TRBV5-6, the J gene TRBJ2-3, with a weak D call TRBD2 (7 bases). Germline assignment: CDR1 SGHDT and CDR2 YYEEEE. Deletions cut 4 bases from V and 2 bases from J, with 20 bases between. CDR3 length: 17 amino acids. DNA for the CDR3: TGTGCCAGCAGCATCCTGGGGGCGGGGGTTATCACAGATACGCAGTATTTT. Its protein is CASSILGAGVITDTQYF.